The rows below give T cell receptor beta chains drawn from one sample of a study of Siglec-9 on CD8 T cells in melanoma. TCRdb's copy holds only in-frame clones and misses some; the assay was immunoSEQ multiplex PCR. Of approximately 35,000 clones listed, approximately 84% are singletons. Sequencing used Siglec-9- CD8+ T cells sorted from blood. The receptor source for this set is a human donor in good health. Both conserved end residues are part of each CDR3. D genes are given only for firm matches. Clone size, where shown, is once, few, many, or a class for clones that have expanded.

clone size | J gene | V gene | D gene | CDR3 DNA | CDR3 protein
NA | TRBJ2-5 | TRBV2 | TRBD2 | TGTGCCAGCAGTGAACTAGCGGGAGTGGAGACCCAGTACTTC | CASSELAGVETQYF
NA | TRBJ2-1 | TRBV5-6 | TRBD2 | TGTGCCAGCAGCCGCGGGGGTGGCTTCTACAATGAGCAGTTCTTC | CASSRGGGFYNEQFF
NA | TRBJ2-1 | TRBV6-4 | NA | TGTGCCAGCAGTGACTTGCCGGCCCCCGATGAGCAGTTCTTC | CASSDLPAPDEQFF
once | TRBJ1-2 | TRBV11-2 | TRBD1 | TGTGCCAGCAGCTTAGGGGCAGGGGGCGCATATGGCTACACCTTC | CASSLGAGGAYGYTF
NA | TRBJ2-1 | TRBV27 | NA | TGTGCCAGCAGCCAACCCGGGACACTGGAGAATGAGCAGTTCTTC | CASSQPGTLENEQFF
NA | TRBJ2-5 | TRBV7-2 | NA | TGTGCCAGCAGTTACCTAGGGGGACAAGAGACCCAGTACTTC | CASSYLGGQETQYF
NA | TRBJ2-5 | TRBV5-1 | TRBD2 | TGCGCCAGCAGCTCGGCTAGCGGGGGGGAAACTGCCGAGACCCAGTACTTC | CASSSASGGETAETQYF
NA | TRBJ2-1 | TRBV7-3 | NA | TGTGCCAGCAGCTTAAGCGGAGATTACAATGAGCAGTTCTTC | CASSLSGDYNEQFF
once | TRBJ2-7 | TRBV10-1 | NA | TGCGCCAGCCGGCCGGGCGTTGGTGATTACGAGCAGTACTTC | CASRPGVGDYEQYF
NA | TRBJ2-1 | TRBV28 | NA | TGTGCCAGCAGTCCGTTACAGGGTTTCTCCTACAATGAGCAGTTCTTC | CASSPLQGFSYNEQFF
few | TRBJ1-1 | TRBV6-5 | NA | TGTGCCAGCTCCGGGGGGAGGACTGAAGCTTTCTTT | CASSGGRTEAFF
NA | TRBJ2-1 | TRBV2 | NA | TGTGCCAGCAGTGAAAGGGACCCCGACAATGAGCAGTTCTTC | CASSERDPDNEQFF
NA | TRBJ1-2 | TRBV29-1 | NA | TGCAGCGCCCACGGGGGGGTTGGCTACACCTTC | CSAHGGVGYTF
NA | TRBJ2-1 | TRBV7-8 | TRBD2 | TGTGCCAGCAGCTCCGGGACTAGCGGGAGTCACCATGAGCAGTTCTTC | CASSSGTSGSHHEQFF
NA | TRBJ2-7 | TRBV27 | TRBD1 | TGTGCCAGCAGTCCGGGACAGGGGGCTTACGAGCAGTACTTC | CASSPGQGAYEQYF
NA | TRBJ1-1 | TRBV5-5 | TRBD1 | TGTGCCAGCAGCCCGCACCAGGGGGCGATAATTGAAGCTTTCTTT | CASSPHQGAIIEAFF
once | TRBJ2-3 | TRBV27 | TRBD2 | TGTGCCAGTTATGGCTACCCGGGAGGGGTAGATACGCAGTATTTT | CASYGYPGGVDTQYF
NA | TRBJ2-7 | TRBV27 | TRBD1 | TGTGCCAGCAGTATCGACAGGGACAACAACGAGCAGTACTTC | CASSIDRDNNEQYF
few | TRBJ2-7 | TRBV9 | TRBD2 | TGTGCCAGCAGCGGGCTCGGGGGGTCCTACGAGCAGTACTTC | CASSGLGGSYEQYF